What follows is one T cell receptor (beta chain) and its context. What it binds is not known. This CDR3 comprises 14 residues. CDR1 and CDR2 (germline): DFQATT, SNEGSKA (reference sequence). V shed 2 bases and J shed 0 bases, with 10 bases lying between them. During its preparation, the TCRbeta library received unique molecular identifiers. TCRdb recomputed calls from the PCR reads with MiXCR, one row per CDR3 protein. The sample carries 500,000 to 750,000 distinct CDR3 sequences, 25% to 30% recorded once. These data are taken from a study of T-cell reconstitution after alpha-beta-depleted transplantation in children. Whole-study findings and limits: From surviving recipient T cells and thymic progenitors came the high day-60 TCRbeta diversity observed in some patients. One year post-transplant, T-cell counts and diversity were largely derived from T cells produced anew. Reported findings indicate that, about two months after transplant, alpha-beta T cells came from several hundred expanded clones, which were derived from non-depleted graft cells.

This chain connects TRBV20-1 to TRBJ1-1, with a weak D call TRBD1 (5 bases). The source is a boy in the first two years of life with Wiskott-Aldrich syndrome, due to receive a stem cell transplant. The material was PBMCs, obtained before TCRalphabeta/CD19-depleted stem cell transplant. DNA of the CDR3: TGCAGTGCTAGAAAGGACAATGTGAACACTGAAGCTTTCTTT. Its protein is CSARKDNVNTEAFF.